These 19 T cell receptor beta chains share one sample of origin, sequenced in a study of regulatory T cells in long-lasting Graves disease. Time point meaning: newly diagnosed GD, antithyroid drugs for less than 3 months. Researchers made the TCR library from RNA that was extracted from PBMCs. In building TCR beta libraries, iRepertoire HTBI primers were used together with Arm-PCR of CDR3 regions. TCRdb re-analysed the multiplex PCR reads in MiXCR, keeping a single row per CDR3 protein. The data show approximately 400,000 distinct CDR3 sequences, with around 16% seen just once and 22% held by the top ten. Sequencing was performed on peripheral blood mononuclear cells (PBMCs), taken at new diagnosis, from a patient treated with antithyroid drugs. The receptors were gathered from a female donor with Graves disease.

This clonotype was observed a few times. This chain connects TRBV28 to TRBJ2-1; TRBD2 aligns across 14 bases. The V and J ends lost 8 bases and 9 bases, in that order; junction bases with no gene match: 18. CDR1 is MDHEN, CDR2 SYDVKM, per germline. The CDR3 has 18 residues. CDR3 residues: CASDPMQIGTSGRSEQFF. As DNA, the CDR3 is TGTGCCAGCGATCCTATGCAGATCGGGACTAGCGGGAGAAGTGAGCAGTTCTTC.

This clonotype was counted at least ten times. The CDR3 region has the DNA TGCGCCAGCAGCTTGGTTCCGGATAGCGGGAGCGGTGAGACCCAGTACTTC. This codes for CASSLVPDSGSGETQYF. The chain has TRBV5-1 and TRBJ2-5; 9 positions agree with TRBD2. This CDR3 is 17 amino acids long. After removal of 0 bases from V and 5 bases from J, the junction contained 11 bases not matched to a gene. CDR1 is SGHRS and CDR2 is YFSETQ in the germline V gene.

There are many counts of this clonotype. V and J are TRBV13 and TRBJ2-1; 14 bases line up with TRBD2. Germline V CDR1 and CDR2: PRHDT, FYEKMQ (reference sequence). V lost 5 bases to trimming and J lost 12 bases; unmatched junction nucleotides: 9. CDR3 length: 15 residues. CDR3 in DNA: TGTGCCAGCAGCCCCCCGCGGGGACTAGCGGGAGTGCAGTTCTTC. It specifies CASSPPRGLAGVQFF.

In this sample, this clonotype turned up many times. This sequence joins TRBV6-1 and TRBJ1-5; D is possibly TRBD1 (6 bases). There are 18 residues in the CDR3. CDR1 and CDR2 from the germline V gene are MNHNS and SASEGT. The V end lost 2 bases, the J end lost 3 bases, and 20 bases lay between the germline ends. This chain's CDR3 is CASSERLAGALPNQPQHF. For the CDR3, the DNA is TGTGCCAGCAGTGAAAGGTTGGCAGGGGCCCTCCCCAATCAGCCCCAGCATTTT.

This clonotype was recorded at least ten times. The chain recombines TRBV27 with TRBJ2-3; D may be TRBD2 (6 bases). The CDR3 loop spans 15 amino acids. Germline V gene lookup returns CDR1 MNHEY and CDR2 SMNVEV (reference sequence). V dropped 3 bases and J dropped 1 base, with 11 bases sitting between them. In DNA, the CDR3 is TGTGCCAGCAGTTTGGGGGGATGGCGCACAGATACGCAGTATTTT. The encoded protein is CASSLGGWRTDTQYF.

This clonotype was observed at least ten times. The chain uses TRBV10-2 and TRBJ2-1, with 10 bases that match TRBD1. The germline V gene has CDR1 WSHSY and CDR2 SAAADI. Trimming removed 0 bases from V and 0 bases from J; junction bases left unmatched: 11. This CDR3 is 20 amino acids long. The DNA of the CDR3 is TGCGCCAGCAGTGAGTCGGGACAGGGGCCACCGTTTAGCTCCTACAATGAGCAGTTCTTC. Protein: CASSESGQGPPFSSYNEQFF.

This clonotype has only a few counts. The chain has TRBV28 and TRBJ2-2; D perhaps matches TRBD1 (6 bases). In germline, CDR1 is MDHEN, CDR2 SYDVKM. The V end lost 4 bases, the J end lost 4 bases, and 10 bases lay between the germline ends. The CDR3 consists of 14 residues. The CDR3 DNA reads TGTGCCAGCAGTTCGCACAGGGTCACCGGGGAGCTGTTTTTT. Protein: CASSSHRVTGELFF. The entire variable domain, with the rest obtained from reference TRBV28 and TRBJ2-2, is as follows: DVKVTQSSRYLVKRTGEKVFLECVQDMDHENMFWYRQDPGLGLRLIYFSYDVKMKEKGDIPEGYSVSREKKERFSLILESASTNQTSMYLCASSSHRVTGELFFGEGSRLTVL.

In the case of this clonotype: A read error may explain this, as a much larger clone is one base away. J is TRBJ1-5 and V is TRBV6-9; TRBD1 is a possible D gene (6 bases). The CDR3 loop spans 14 amino acids. V lost 3 bases and J lost 9, with 15 bases in between. Germline CDR1 MNHGY, CDR2 SVAAGI. Here the CDR3 DNA reads TGTGCCAGCAGTTACCGGGACAACGGCCGGCCCCAGCATTTT. Its translation is CASSYRDNGRPQHF.

This clonotype was recorded many times. The junction does not match germline at one end; this may be a read error. V usage is TRBV7-7 and J usage is TRBJ2-5, with D perhaps matching TRBD1 (5 bases). Looked up from germline, CDR1 is SSHAT and CDR2 is FNYEAQ (reference sequence). The CDR3 length is 16 residues. DNA for the CDR3: TGTGCTAGCAGCTTAGCCGCTGCAGGGTACAAAGAGACCCAGTACTTC. Residues: CASSLAAAGYKETQYF.

The gene calls are TRBV28 and TRBJ2-1; D is undetermined. This CDR3 has 13 amino acids. Germline V gene data show CDR1 as MDHEN and CDR2 as SYDVKM. The V gene lost 2 bases and the J gene lost 6 bases, with 8 bases spanning the gap. The CDR3 sequence is CASSLLGRNEQFF. CDR3 in DNA: TGTGCCAGCAGTTTACTAGGCCGCAATGAGCAGTTCTTC.

The sample holds a few counts of this clonotype. The V call is TRBV28, the J call TRBJ2-7, with TRBD2 matching 11 bases. This CDR3 contains 13 residues. Losses at the gene ends were 6 bases for V and 5 bases for J; bases not matched to a gene: 3. The germline V gene has CDR1 MDHEN and CDR2 SYDVKM. CDR3 sequence (DNA): TGTGCCAGCAGGCTAGCGGGAGGAAACGAGCAGTACTTC. It specifies CASRLAGGNEQYF.

The V call is TRBV5-1, the J call TRBJ2-7; D gene ambiguous. V was clipped by 4 bases and J by 2 bases, with 10 bases between them. Germline V gene lookup returns CDR1 SGHRS and CDR2 YFSETQ. There are 13 residues in the CDR3. The CDR3 protein is CASSTEDPYEQYF. In DNA, the CDR3 is TGCGCCAGCAGCACAGAGGACCCCTACGAGCAGTACTTC.

This clonotype was seen at least ten times. The rearrangement uses TRBV5-1 and TRBJ2-2; D gene ambiguous. Trimming stripped 4 bases from V and 3 bases from J, with 10 bases between. This CDR3 comprises 14 residues. Germline V gene lookup returns CDR1 SGHRS and CDR2 YFSETQ. The CDR3 spells CASSGRTDTGELFF. The CDR3 region has the DNA TGCGCCAGCAGCGGACGGACGGACACCGGGGAGCTGTTTTTT.

This clonotype has at least ten counts. The chain couples TRBV2 to TRBJ1-1; D is unclear. Germline CDR1 is SNHLY and CDR2 is FYNNEI. The CDR3 totals 14 residues. Trimming removed 6 bases at V and 4 bases at J, with 15 bases between. The CDR3 is CASSRTQTGTEAFF. The CDR3 DNA is TGTGCCAGCAGCCGGACCCAGACGGGCACTGAAGCTTTCTTT.

This clonotype was observed many times. This chain's CDR3 is CASSISSGGVTDTQYF. The DNA of the CDR3 is TGTGCCAGCAGTATATCTAGCGGGGGGGTCACAGATACGCAGTATTTT. The V gene is TRBV12-3 or TRBV12-4, the J gene TRBJ2-3; 12 positions match TRBD2. The CDR3 contains 16 residues. The junction had 5 bases not matched to a gene; V was cut back by 5 bases and J by 2 bases.

This clonotype was observed a handful of times. This rearrangement joins TRBV24-1 to TRBJ2-1; no clear D gene. Germline V gene lookup returns CDR1 KGHDR and CDR2 SFDVKD. The CDR3 has 14 residues. Trimming removed 4 bases from V and 3 bases from J, with 9 bases in between. Here the CDR3 DNA reads TGTGCCACCAGTGAGGACGGCCACTACAATGAGCAGTTCTTC. Its protein product is CATSEDGHYNEQFF.

The genes are TRBV7-2 and TRBJ2-3, with a possible D match to TRBD2 (5 bases). CDR1 and CDR2 (germline): SGHTA, FQGNSA. The V gene lost 5 bases and the J gene lost 3 bases, with 21 bases spanning the gap. The CDR3 consists of 17 residues. CDR3 protein: CASSPLGSGGGTDTQYF. For the CDR3, the DNA is TGTGCCAGCAGCCCCCTGGGGTCGGGCGGAGGAACAGATACGCAGTATTTT.

This clonotype was seen at least ten times. This chain joins TRBV12-3 or TRBV12-4 and TRBJ2-7; D might be TRBD1 or TRBD2, each matching 5 bases. Between the trimmed V and J ends, which lost 6 bases and 2 bases, there was a span of 17 bases. This CDR3 region has 15 residues. This CDR3 is CASSTNGGTTYEQYF. The CDR3 DNA reads TGTGCCAGCAGCACAAATGGGGGAACAACCTACGAGCAGTACTTC.

The CDR3 reads CASSGRVEETQYF. Here the CDR3 DNA reads TGTGCCAGTAGTGGGCGGGTTGAAGAGACCCAGTACTTC. The V call is TRBV19, the J call TRBJ2-5; TRBD2 might be the D (5 bases). CDR1 is LNHDA, CDR2 SQIVND, per germline (reference sequence). V was cut by 5 bases and J by 3 bases, with 10 bases left in between. The CDR3 has 13 residues.